This T cell receptor (beta chain) appears in the sequencing data of a study of cytomegalovirus exposure and HLA in healthy donors. Background on the study: Of some 400 genotyped donors, 81% clustered with self-reported Caucasian donors.

Likely unrecorded immune exposures existed in these nominally healthy donors. Vbeta (60) and Jbeta (13) primers were used in the PCR. The table came from immunoSEQ multiplex PCR; TCRdb's copy has only in-frame clones and leaves some out. The sample includes about 140,000 clones, roughly 77% seen only once; the top ten take approximately 3%. Study-level points and caveats: Across donors, most TCRs were seen rarely, yet some public ones were widespread.

Germline trimming cut 3 bases from V and 1 base from J; bases unmatched to any gene: 7. Looked up from germline, CDR1 is LGHNT and CDR2 is FRNRAP. The CDR3 spans 17 residues. Comment on this clone: Its antigen is undetermined.

Input material: PBMCs. The chain employs TRBV12-5 and TRBJ2-2; 8 bases match TRBD2. The clonotype comes from a female donor in good health and CMV-seronegative. In DNA, the CDR3 is TGTGCTAGTGGTTTCATAGCGGGACTGGGGAACACCGGGGAGCTGTTTTTT. Translation gives CASGFIAGLGNTGELFF.